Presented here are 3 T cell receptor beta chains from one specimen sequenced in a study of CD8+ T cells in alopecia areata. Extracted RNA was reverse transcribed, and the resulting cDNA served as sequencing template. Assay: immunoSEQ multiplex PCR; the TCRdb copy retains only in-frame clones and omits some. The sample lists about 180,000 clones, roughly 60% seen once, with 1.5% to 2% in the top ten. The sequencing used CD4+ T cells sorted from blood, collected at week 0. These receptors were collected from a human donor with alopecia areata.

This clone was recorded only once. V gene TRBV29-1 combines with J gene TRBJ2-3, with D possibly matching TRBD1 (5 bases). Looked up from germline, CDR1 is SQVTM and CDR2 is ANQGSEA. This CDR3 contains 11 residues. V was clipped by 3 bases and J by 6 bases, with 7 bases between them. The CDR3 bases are TGCAGCGTTGAGCCAGGGGATACGCAGTATTTT. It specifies CSVEPGDTQYF.

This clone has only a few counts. The CDR3 spells CASSQDTPNKEKLFF. CDR3 in DNA: TGTGCCAGCAGCCAGGACACTCCCAATAAAGAAAAACTGTTTTTT. This chain connects TRBV14 to TRBJ1-4; D is perhaps TRBD1 (5 bases). The CDR3 spans 15 residues. The germline V gene has CDR1 SGHDN and CDR2 FVKESK. The V end lost 3 bases, the J end lost 8 bases, and 16 bases lay between the germline ends. Drawing the rest from reference TRBV14 and TRBJ1-4, the complete variable domain is EAGVTQFPSHSVIEKGQTVTLRCDPISGHDNLYWYRRVMGKEIKFLLHFVKESKQDESGMPNNRFLAERTGGTYSTLKVQPAELEDSGVYFCASSQDTPNKEKLFFGSGTQLSVL.

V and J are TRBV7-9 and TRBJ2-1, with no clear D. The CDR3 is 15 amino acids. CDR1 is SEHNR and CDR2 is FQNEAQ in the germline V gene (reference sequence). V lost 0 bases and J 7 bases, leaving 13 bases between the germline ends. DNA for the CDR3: TGTGCCAGCAGCTTAGCCATTAGGCGGCAGAATGAGCAGTTCTTC. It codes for CASSLAIRRQNEQFF.